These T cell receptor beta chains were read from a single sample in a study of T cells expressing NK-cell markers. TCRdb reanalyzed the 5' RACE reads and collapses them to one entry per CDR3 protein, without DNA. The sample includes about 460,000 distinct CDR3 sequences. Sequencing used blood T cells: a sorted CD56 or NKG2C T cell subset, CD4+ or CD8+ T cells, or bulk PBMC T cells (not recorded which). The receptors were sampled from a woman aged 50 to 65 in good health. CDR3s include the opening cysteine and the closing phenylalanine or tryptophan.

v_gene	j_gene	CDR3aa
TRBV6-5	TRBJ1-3	CASSDSLTSWDSGNTIYF
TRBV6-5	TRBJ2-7	CASSSESSGSYEQYF
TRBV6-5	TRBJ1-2	CASSRQGASGYTF
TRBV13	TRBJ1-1	CASSLDRGQMNTEAFF
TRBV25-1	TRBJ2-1	CASSDHKGNEQFF
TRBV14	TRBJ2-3	CASSPVAGVYSTQYF
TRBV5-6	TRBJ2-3	CASSLEVRLARDTQYF
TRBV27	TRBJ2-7	CASSSMASGALAVYEQYF
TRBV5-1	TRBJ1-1	CASTLQGIGTEAFF
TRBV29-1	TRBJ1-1	CSGGQTYTEAFF
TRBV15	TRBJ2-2	CATSRSRLVTGELFF
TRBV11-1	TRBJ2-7	CASSSRGLGEQYF
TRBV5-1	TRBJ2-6	CASSPKKIQGADSGANVLTF
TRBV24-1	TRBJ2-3	CATSTVSGANTDTQYF
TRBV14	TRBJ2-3	CASSQPTLTGRDTQYF
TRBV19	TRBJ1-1	CASSHRTGDEAFF
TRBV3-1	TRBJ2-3	CASSQEGGALDTQYF
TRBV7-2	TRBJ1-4	CASSDRQGGVKLFF
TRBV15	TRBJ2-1	CATSRAVVGRGDNEQFF
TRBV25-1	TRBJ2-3	CASSEVSGVAGRTDTQYF
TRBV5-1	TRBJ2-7	CASRPLRVPEQYF
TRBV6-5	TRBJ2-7	CASSYSQGTGEQYF
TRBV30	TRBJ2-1	CAWSVHLGEQFF
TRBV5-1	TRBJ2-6	CASSHSSGQKSSGANVLTF
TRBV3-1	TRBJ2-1	CASSPGLAGLGVEQFF
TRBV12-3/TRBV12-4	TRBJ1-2	CASSPGTGRTF
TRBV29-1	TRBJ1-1	CSASRTGSTEAFF
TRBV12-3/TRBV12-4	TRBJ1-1	CASTLQQGDTEAFF
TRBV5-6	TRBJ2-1	CASIPGTSVYNEQFF
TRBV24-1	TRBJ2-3	CATSDPGASPDTQYF
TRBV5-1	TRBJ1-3	CASSFGQGNTIYF
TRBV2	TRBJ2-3	CASSDGQMGSDTQYF
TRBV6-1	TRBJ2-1	CASSVRRGHGEQFF
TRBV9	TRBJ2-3	CASSSLSGRKTDTQYF
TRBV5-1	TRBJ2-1	CASSLAPPTSGTYNEQFF
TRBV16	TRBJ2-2	CASSPLRWDREPGELFF
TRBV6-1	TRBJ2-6	CASSEAAGANVLTF
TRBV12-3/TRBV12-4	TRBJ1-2	CASSIGDAQGGYTF
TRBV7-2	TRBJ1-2	CASSLEWNYGYTF
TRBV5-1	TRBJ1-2	CASSRGDAGGYTF
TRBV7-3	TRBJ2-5	CASSLEVARPKETQYF
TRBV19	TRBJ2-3	CASSITSGIYTQYF
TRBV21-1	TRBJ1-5	CAKIRRGFDSNQPQHF